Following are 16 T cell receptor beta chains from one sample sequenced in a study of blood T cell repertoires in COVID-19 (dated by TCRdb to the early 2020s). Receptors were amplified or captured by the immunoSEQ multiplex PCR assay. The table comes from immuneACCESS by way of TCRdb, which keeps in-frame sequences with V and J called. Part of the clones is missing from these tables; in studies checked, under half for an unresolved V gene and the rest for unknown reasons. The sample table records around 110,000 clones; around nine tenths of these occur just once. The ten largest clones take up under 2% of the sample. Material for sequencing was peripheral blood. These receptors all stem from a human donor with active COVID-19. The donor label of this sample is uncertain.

The CDR3 is CASTTREGYQPQHF. In DNA form, the CDR3 reads TGTGCCAGCACAACCAGGGAGGGATATCAGCCCCAGCATTTT. The chain is built from TRBV5-5 and TRBJ1-5, with D possibly TRBD1 on 5 matching bases. Germline V gives CDR1 SGHKS, CDR2 YYEKEE (reference sequence). V shed 6 bases and J shed 5 bases, with 15 bases lying between them. The CDR3 has 14 residues.

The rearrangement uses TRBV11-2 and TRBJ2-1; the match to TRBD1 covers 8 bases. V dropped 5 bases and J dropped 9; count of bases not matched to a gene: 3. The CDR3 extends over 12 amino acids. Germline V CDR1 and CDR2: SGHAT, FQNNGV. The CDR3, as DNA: TGTGCCAGCAGCCTTGGGACAGGTGAGCAGTTCTTC. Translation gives CASSLGTGEQFF.

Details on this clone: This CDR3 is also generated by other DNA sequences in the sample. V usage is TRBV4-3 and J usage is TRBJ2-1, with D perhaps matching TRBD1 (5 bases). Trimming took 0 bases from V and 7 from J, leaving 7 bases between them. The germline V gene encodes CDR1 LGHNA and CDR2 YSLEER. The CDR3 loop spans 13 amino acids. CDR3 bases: TGCGCCAGCAGCCAAGATTCAGGGAATGAGCAGTTCTTC. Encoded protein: CASSQDSGNEQFF.

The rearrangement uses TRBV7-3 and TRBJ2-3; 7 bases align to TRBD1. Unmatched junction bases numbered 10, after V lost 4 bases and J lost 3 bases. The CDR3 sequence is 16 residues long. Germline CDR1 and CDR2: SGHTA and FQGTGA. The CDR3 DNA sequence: TGTGCCAGCAGCTCGACAGGGCCCGGTGGAACAGATACGCAGTATTTT. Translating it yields CASSSTGPGGTDTQYF.

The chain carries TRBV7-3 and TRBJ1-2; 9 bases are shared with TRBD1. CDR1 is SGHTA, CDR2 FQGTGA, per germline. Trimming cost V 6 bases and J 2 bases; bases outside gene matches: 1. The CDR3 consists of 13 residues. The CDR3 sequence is CASRGQGNYGYTF. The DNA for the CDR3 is TGTGCCAGCAGAGGACAGGGGAACTATGGCTACACCTTC. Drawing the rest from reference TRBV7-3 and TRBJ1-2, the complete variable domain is GAGVSQTPSNKVTEKGKYVELRCDPISGHTALYWYRQSLGQGPEFLIYFQGTGAADDSGLPNDRFFAVRPEGSVSTLKIQRTERGDSAVYLCASRGQGNYGYTFGSGTRLTVV.

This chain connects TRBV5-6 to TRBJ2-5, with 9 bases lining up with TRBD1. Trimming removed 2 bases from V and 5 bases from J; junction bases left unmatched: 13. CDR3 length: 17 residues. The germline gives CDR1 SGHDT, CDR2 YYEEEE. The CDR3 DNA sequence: TGTGCCAGCAGCTTTTCGTTTGGGACAGGGAAAGGGGAGACCCAGTACTTC. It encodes CASSFSFGTGKGETQYF.

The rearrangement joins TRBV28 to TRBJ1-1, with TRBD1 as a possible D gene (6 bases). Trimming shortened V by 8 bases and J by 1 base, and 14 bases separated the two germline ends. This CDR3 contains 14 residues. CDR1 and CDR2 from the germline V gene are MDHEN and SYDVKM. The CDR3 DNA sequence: TGTGCCAGCGCTTACAGGACAGCGAACACTGAAGCTTTCTTT. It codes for CASAYRTANTEAFF.

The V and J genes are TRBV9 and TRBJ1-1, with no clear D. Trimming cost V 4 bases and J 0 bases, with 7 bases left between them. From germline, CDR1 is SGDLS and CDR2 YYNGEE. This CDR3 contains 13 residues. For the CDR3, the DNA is TGTGCCAGCAGCATAAGCCTGAACACTGAAGCTTTCTTT. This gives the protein CASSISLNTEAFF.

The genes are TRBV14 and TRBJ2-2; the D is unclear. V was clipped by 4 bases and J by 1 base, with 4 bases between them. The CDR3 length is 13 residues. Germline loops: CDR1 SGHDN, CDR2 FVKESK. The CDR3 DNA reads TGTGCCAGCAGCCGACAGAACACCGGGGAGCTGTTTTTT. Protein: CASSRQNTGELFF.

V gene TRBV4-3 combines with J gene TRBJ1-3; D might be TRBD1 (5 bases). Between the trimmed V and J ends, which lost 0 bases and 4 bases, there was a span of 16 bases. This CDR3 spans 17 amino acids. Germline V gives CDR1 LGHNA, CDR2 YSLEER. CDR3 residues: CASSQDFRRGRGNTIYF. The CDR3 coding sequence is TGCGCCAGCAGCCAAGATTTTAGGAGGGGCAGAGGAAACACCATATATTTT.

This CDR3 reads CASSLALGVHYNEQFF. The CDR3 DNA is TGTGCCAGCAGCTTGGCTTTAGGGGTGCACTACAATGAGCAGTTCTTC. The chain is built from TRBV5-6 and TRBJ2-1, with a tentative D call TRBD1 (5 bases). CDR3 length: 16 amino acids. The V gene lost 0 bases and the J gene lost 3 bases, with 13 bases spanning the gap. Germline V gene sequence: CDR1 SGHDT, CDR2 YYEEEE.

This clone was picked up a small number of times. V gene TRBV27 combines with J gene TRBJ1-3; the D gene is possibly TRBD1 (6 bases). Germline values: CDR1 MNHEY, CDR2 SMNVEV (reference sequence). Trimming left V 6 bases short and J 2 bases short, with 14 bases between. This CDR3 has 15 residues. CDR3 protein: CASSITGQAGNTIYF. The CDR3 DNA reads TGTGCCAGCAGCATAACAGGGCAAGCTGGAAACACCATATATTTT.

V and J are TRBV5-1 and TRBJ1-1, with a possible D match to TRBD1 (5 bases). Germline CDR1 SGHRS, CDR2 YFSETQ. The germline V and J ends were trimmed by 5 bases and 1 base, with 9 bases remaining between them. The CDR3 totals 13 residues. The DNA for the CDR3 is TGCGCCAGCAGACCTACAGGGAACACTGAAGCTTTCTTT. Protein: CASRPTGNTEAFF. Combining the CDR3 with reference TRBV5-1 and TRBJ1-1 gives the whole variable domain KAGVTQTPRYLIKTRGQQVTLSCSPISGHRSVSWYQQTPGQGLQFLFEYFSETQRNKGNFPGRFSGRQFSNSRSEMNVSTLELGDSALYLCASRPTGNTEAFFGQGTRLTVV.

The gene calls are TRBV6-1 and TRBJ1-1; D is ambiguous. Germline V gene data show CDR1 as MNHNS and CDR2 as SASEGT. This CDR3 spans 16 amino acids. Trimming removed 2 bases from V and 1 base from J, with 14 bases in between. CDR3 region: CASSELRVTANTEAFF. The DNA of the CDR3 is TGTGCCAGCAGTGAATTGAGGGTCACGGCGAACACTGAAGCTTTCTTT.

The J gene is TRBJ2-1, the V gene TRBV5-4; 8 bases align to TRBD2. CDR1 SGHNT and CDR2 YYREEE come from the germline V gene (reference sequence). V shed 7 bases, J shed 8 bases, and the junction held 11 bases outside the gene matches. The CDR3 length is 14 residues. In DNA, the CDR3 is TGTGCCAGCCGTCCGATCGGGGGGGCCCATGAGCAGTTCTTC. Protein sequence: CASRPIGGAHEQFF.

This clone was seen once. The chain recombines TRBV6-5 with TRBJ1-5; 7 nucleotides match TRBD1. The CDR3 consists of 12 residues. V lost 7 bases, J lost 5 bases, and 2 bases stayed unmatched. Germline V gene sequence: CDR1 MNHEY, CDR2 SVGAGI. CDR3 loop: CASTTGDQPQHF. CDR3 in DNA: TGTGCCAGCACTACAGGGGATCAGCCCCAGCATTTT.